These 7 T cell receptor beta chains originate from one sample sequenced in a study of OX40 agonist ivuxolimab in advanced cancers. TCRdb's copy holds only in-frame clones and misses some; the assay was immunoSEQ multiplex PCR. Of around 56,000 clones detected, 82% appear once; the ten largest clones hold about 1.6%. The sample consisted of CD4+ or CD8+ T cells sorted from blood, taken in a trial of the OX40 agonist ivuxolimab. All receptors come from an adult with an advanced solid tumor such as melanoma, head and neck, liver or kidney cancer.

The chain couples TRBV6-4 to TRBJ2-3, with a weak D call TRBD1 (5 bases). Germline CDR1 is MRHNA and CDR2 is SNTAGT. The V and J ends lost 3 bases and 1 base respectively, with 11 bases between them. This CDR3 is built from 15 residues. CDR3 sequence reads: CASSERARGTDTQYF. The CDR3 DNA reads TGTGCCAGCAGTGAACGGGCCAGGGGCACAGATACGCAGTATTTT.

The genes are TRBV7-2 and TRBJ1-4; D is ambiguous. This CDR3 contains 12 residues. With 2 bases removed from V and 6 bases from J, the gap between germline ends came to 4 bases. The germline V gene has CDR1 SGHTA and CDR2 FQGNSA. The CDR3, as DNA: TGTGCCAGCAGCTTAAGGGATGAAAAACTGTTTTTT. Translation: CASSLRDEKLFF. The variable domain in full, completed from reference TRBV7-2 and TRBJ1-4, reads GAGVSQSPSNKVTEKGKDVELRCDPISGHTALYWYRQSLGQGLEFLIYFQGNSAPDKSGLPSDRFSAERTGGSVSTLTIQRTQQEDSAVYLCASSLRDEKLFFGSGTQLSVL.

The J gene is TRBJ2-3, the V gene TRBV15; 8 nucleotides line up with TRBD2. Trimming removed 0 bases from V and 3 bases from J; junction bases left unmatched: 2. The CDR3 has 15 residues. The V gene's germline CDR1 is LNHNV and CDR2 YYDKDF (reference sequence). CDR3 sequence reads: CATSREGLETDTQYF. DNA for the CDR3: TGTGCCACCAGCAGAGAGGGACTAGAAACAGATACGCAGTATTTT. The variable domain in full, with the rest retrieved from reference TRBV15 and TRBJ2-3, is DAMVIQNPRYQVTQFGKPVTLSCSQTLNHNVMYWYQQKSSQAPKLLFHYYDKDFNNEADTPDNFQSRRPNTSFCFLDIRSPGLGDTAMYLCATSREGLETDTQYFGPGTRLTVL.

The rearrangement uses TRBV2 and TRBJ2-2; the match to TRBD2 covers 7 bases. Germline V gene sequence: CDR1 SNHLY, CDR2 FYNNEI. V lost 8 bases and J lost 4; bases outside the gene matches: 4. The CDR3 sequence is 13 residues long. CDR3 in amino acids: CASAGETTGELFF. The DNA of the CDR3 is TGTGCCAGCGCGGGAGAAACCACCGGGGAGCTGTTTTTT. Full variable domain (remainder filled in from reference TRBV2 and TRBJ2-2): EPEVTQTPSHQVTQMGQEVILRCVPISNHLYFYWYRQILGQKVEFLVSFYNNEISEKSEIFDDQFSVERPDGSNFTLKIRSTKLEDSAMYFCASAGETTGELFFGEGSRLTVL.

CDR3 in DNA: TGTGCCTGGAGTGTATTAGGCCTGATCTCTGGAAACACCATATATTTT. It specifies CAWSVLGLISGNTIYF. The chain joins TRBV30 to TRBJ1-3; D is unclear. V lost 0 bases and J 0 bases, leaving 12 bases between the germline ends. CDR3 size: 16 residues. Germline V CDR1 and CDR2: GTSNPN, SVGIG (reference sequence).

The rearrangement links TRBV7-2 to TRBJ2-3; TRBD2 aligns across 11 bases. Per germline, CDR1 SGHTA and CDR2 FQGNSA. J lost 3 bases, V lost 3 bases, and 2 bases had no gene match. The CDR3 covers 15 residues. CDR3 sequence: CASSFSSGGTDTQYF. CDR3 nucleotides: TGTGCCAGCAGCTTTTCTAGCGGGGGGACAGATACGCAGTATTTT.

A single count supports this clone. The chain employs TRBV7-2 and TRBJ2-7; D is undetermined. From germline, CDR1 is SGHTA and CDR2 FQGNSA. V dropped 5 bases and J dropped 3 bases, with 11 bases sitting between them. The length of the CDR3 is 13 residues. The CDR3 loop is CASSHRTDYEQYF. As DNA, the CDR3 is TGTGCCAGCAGCCACCGGACGGACTACGAGCAGTACTTC.